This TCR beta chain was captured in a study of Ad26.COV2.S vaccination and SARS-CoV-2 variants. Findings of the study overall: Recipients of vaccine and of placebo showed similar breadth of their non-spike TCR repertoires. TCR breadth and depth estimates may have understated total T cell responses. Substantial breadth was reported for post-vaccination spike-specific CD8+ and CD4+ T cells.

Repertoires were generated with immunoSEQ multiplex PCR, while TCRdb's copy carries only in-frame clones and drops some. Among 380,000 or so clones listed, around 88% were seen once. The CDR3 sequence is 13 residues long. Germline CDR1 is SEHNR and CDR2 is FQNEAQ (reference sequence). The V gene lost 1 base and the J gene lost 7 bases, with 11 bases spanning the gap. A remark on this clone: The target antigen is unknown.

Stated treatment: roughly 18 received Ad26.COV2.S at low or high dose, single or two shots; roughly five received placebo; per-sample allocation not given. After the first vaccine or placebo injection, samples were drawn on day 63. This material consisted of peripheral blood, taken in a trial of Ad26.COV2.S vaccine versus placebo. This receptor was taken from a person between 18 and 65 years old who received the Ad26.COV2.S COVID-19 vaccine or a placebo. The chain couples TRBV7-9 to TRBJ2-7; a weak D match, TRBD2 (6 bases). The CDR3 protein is CASSLGMGGEQYF. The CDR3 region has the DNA TGTGCCAGCAGCTTAGGTATGGGGGGAGAGCAGTACTTC.